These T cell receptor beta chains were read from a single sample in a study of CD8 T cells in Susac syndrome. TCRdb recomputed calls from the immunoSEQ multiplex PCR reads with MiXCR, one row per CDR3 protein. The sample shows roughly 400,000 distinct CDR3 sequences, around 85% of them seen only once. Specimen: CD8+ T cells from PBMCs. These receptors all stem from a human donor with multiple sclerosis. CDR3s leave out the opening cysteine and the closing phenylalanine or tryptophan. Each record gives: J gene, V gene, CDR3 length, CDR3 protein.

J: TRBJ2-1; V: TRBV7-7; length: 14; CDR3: ASSLHPGRRDNEQF
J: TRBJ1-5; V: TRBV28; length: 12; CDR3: ASSLSAGGQPQH
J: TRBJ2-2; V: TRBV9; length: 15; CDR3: ASSPRPRGEGTGELF
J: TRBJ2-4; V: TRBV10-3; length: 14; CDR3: AISDPAAGHLNIQY
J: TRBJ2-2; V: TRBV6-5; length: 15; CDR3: ASSYTTGDLDTGELF
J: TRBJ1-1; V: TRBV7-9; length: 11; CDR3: ASSLAAGVEAF
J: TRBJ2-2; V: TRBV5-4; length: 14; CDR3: ATASWVRTNTGELF
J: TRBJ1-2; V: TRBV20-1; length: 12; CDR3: SARGLEGAYGYT
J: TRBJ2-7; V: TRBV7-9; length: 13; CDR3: ASSTPSGNSYEQY
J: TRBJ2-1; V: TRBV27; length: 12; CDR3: ASSSGGLYNEQF
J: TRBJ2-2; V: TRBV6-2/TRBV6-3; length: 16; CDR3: ASRVGPGTGVDTGELF
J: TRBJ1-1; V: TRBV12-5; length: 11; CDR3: ASGLAAGLEAF
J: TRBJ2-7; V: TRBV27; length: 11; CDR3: ASGHSIYYEQY
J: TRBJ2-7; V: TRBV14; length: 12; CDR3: ASSQGGDSFGQY
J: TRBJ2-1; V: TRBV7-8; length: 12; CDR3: ASSWGGLADEQF
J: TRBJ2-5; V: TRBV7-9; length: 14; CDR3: ASSLEDSQYQETQY
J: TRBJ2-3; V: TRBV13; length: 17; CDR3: ASSLSQRGLGFLSDTQY
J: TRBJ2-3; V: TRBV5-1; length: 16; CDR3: ASSLFWTGAPRADTQY
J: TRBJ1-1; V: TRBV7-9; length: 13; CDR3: ASSFPDRGRAEAF
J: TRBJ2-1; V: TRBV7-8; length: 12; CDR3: ASSLGTEYNEQF
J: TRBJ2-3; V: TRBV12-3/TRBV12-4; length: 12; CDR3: ASSLEVSTDTQY
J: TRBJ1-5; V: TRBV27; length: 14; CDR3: ASSLSGQGDGQPQH
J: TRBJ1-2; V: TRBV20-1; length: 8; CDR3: SAPYYGYT
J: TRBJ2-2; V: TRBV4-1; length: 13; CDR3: ASSYEGVNTGELF
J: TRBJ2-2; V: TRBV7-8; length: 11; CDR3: ASSLGPDGELF
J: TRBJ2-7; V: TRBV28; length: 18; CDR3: ASNALGGLRTSGRFYEQY
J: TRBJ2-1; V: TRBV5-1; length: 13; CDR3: ASSLGGLEYNEQF
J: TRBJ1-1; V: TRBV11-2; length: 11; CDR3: ASSLDQGGEAF
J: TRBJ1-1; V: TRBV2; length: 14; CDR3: ASMEAFFGGGTEAF
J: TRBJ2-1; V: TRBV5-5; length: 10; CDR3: ASRRTVNEQF
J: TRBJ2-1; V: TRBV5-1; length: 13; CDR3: ASSLWVSSYNEQF
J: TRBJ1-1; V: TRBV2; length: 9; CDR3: ASMRDTEAF
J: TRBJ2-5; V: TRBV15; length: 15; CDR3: ATSRDLTDSLQETQY
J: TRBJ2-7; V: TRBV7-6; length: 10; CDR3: ASSLGTHEQY
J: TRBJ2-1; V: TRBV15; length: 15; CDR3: ATSRSGESRAYNEQF
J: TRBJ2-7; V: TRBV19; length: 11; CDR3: ASSMQGSYEQY
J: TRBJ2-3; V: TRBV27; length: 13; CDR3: ATGTLAGGPDTQY
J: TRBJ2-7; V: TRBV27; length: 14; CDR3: ASGSGGSLIAYEQY
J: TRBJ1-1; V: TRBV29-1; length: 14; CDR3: SVNPIDRGVGIEAF
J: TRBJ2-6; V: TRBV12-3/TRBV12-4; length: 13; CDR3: ASNERAQGANVLT
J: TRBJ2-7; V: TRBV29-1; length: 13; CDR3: SVEFGDRGVYEQY
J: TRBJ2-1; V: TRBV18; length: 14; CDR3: ASSPPSGLGYNEQF
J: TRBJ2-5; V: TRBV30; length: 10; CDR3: AWSLLGKTQY
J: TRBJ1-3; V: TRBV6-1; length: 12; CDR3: ASSETASENTIY
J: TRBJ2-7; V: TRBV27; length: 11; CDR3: ASSLVTGNEQY
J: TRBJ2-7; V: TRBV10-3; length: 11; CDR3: AISPAPTYEQY
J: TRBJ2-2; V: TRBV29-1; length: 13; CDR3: SVAGAMENTGELF
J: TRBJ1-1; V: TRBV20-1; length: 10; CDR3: SAPLLGTEAF
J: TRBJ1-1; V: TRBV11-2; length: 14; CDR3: ASSLEGQTMNTEAF
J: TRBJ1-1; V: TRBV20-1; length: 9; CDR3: SAPFFNEAF
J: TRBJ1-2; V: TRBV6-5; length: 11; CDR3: ASSWQGADGYT
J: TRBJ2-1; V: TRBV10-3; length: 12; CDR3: AIRTEDPYNEQF
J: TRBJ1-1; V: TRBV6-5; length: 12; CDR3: ASSSGTSNTEAF
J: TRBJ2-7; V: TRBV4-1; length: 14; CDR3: ASSQGGDGTSYEQY